Below, 5 T cell receptor beta chains from the same sample are listed, as sequenced in a study of T-cell reconstitution after alpha-beta-depleted transplantation in children. Unique molecular identifiers were used in preparing the TCRbeta library. Using its own MiXCR run on the PCR reads, TCRdb lists one record per CDR3 protein. Of more than 400,000 distinct CDR3 sequences listed, more than 9.5% are singletons. The sequenced sample was PBMCs, mostly from graft donor cells, obtained 180 days after TCRalphabeta/CD19-depleted stem cell transplant. Receptors originate from a female patient between 2 and 15 years old who had a stem cell transplant for aplastic anemia, so the T cells may come from the graft donor.

This clonotype was counted only a few times. The chain uses TRBV18 and TRBJ2-7, with a tentative D call TRBD1 (6 bases). CDR3 size: 16 residues. The V gene's germline CDR1 is KGHSH and CDR2 LQKENI. Trimming took off 0 bases at V and 4 bases at J, with 16 bases between the two ends. CDR3 bases: TGTGCCAGCTCACCACCCGGGACAACTCGACCTTACGAGCAGTACTTC. Its protein product is CASSPPGTTRPYEQYF.

The V call is TRBV7-8, the J call TRBJ2-4; 9 bases map to TRBD2. Trimming at V came to 1 base and at J to 12 bases, leaving 4 bases not matched to a gene. This CDR3 spans 13 amino acids. Germline lookup yields CDR1 SGHVS and CDR2 FQNEAQ. The DNA of the CDR3 is TGTGCCAGCAGCTTAGGTCTAGCGGGGTATCAGTACTTC. It encodes CASSLGLAGYQYF.

This sequence joins TRBV20-1 and TRBJ1-6; D remains ambiguous. With 6 bases removed from V and 7 bases from J, the gap between germline ends came to 16 bases. The CDR3 has 14 amino acids. Germline CDR1 is DFQATT and CDR2 is SNEGSKA (reference sequence). CDR3 coding DNA: TGCAGTGCCCTGCCACACAGTGGGAATTCACCCCTCCACTTT. Translation gives CSALPHSGNSPLHF.

This sequence joins TRBV15 and TRBJ2-2; D possibly corresponds to TRBD1 (5 bases). The CDR3 contains 13 residues. Germline V lookup: CDR1 LNHNV, CDR2 YYDKDF (reference sequence). Trimming pared 6 bases from V and 6 bases from J, leaving 11 bases between. The CDR3 reads CATSDSEAGELFF. The CDR3 nucleotides read TGTGCCACCAGTGACAGCGAAGCCGGGGAGCTGTTTTTT.

V usage is TRBV5-1 and J usage is TRBJ2-7; 16 nucleotides agree with TRBD2. The junction had 6 bases not matched to a gene; V was cut back by 4 bases and J by 5 bases. Per germline, CDR1 SGHRS and CDR2 YFSETQ. The CDR3 is made up of 16 amino acids. The CDR3 is CASSPGLAGGPHEQYF. The CDR3 DNA reads as TGCGCCAGCAGCCCGGGACTAGCGGGAGGGCCCCACGAGCAGTACTTC.